This is a list of T cell receptor beta chains from one sample in a study of radiotherapy plus CTLA-4 blockade in lung cancer. Profiled with immunoSEQ multiplex PCR; TCRdb holds only in-frame clones, not every one. The table records tens of thousands of clones, about 69% of them present only once. The specimen was peripheral blood, collected from a patient treated with radiotherapy plus ipilimumab. All receptors derive from a human donor with non-small cell lung cancer that progressed on radiotherapy plus ipilimumab. Each CDR3 is given with its conserved first and last residue. D genes are given only for firm matches. Size values are once, few and many counts, or a class for expanded clones, and some rows have none.

v_call,d_call,clone_size,j_call,cdr3_aa,cdr3_nt
TRBV5-1,TRBD2,NA,TRBJ2-3,CASSVNEREIEDTQYF,TGCGCCAGCAGCGTAAATGAGCGGGAGATTGAAGATACGCAGTATTTT
TRBV2,TRBD2,NA,TRBJ2-1,CASSRSGGAGYNEQFF,TGTGCCAGCAGCCGTAGCGGGGGGGCAGGGTACAATGAGCAGTTCTTC
TRBV2,NA,once,TRBJ1-2,CALQRGGRVWDYGYTF,TGTGCGCTGCAAAGGGGTGGCAGGGTCTGGGACTATGGCTACACCTTC
TRBV10-2,NA,NA,TRBJ1-1,CASSGQDFNTEAFF,TGCGCCAGCAGTGGACAGGACTTCAACACTGAAGCTTTCTTT
TRBV19,NA,NA,TRBJ2-1,CASSLGFNNEQFF,TGTGCCAGTAGTCTAGGTTTTAACAATGAGCAGTTCTTC
TRBV7-2,NA,NA,TRBJ2-3,CASSLGGGGTDTQYF,TGTGCCAGCAGCTTGGGCGGGGGCGGCACAGATACGCAGTATTTT
TRBV9,TRBD1,NA,TRBJ2-5,CASSVGGTGEETQYF,TGTGCCAGCAGCGTTGGAGGGACAGGGGAAGAGACCCAGTACTTC
TRBV7-3,NA,NA,TRBJ2-7,CASSYSAGGGYEQYF,TGTGCCAGCAGCTACTCGGCCGGGGGCGGTTACGAGCAGTACTTC
TRBV2,NA,NA,TRBJ2-7,CASEAEPTSYEQYF,TGTGCCAGCGAAGCCGAACCGACTAGTTACGAGCAGTACTTC
TRBV4-3,NA,NA,TRBJ2-3,CASSQVPTDTQYF,TGCGCCAGCAGCCAAGTCCCTACAGATACGCAGTATTTT
TRBV29-1,NA,NA,TRBJ2-2,CSAPDRTTGELFF,TGCAGCGCCCCTGACAGGACAACCGGGGAGCTGTTTTTT
TRBV28,NA,NA,TRBJ1-2,CASRIGSGAYYGYTF,TGTGCCAGCAGGATTGGCTCAGGGGCTTACTATGGCTACACCTTC
TRBV7-2,TRBD1,NA,TRBJ2-7,CASSPWTGPSSYEQYF,TGTGCCAGCAGCCCCTGGACAGGGCCGAGCTCCTACGAGCAGTACTTC
TRBV6-6,NA,NA,TRBJ1-6,CASTWDPYNSPLHF,TGTGCCAGCACCTGGGACCCCTATAATTCACCCCTCCACTTT
TRBV4-3,NA,once,TRBJ1-4,CASSQVGGGTNEKLFF,TGCGCCAGCAGCCAAGTAGGGGGAGGAACTAATGAAAAACTGTTTTTT
TRBV4-3,NA,few,TRBJ2-7,CASSQDSGRNAYEQYF,TGCGCCAGCAGCCAAGATTCAGGCAGGAATGCCTACGAGCAGTACTTC
TRBV12-2,NA,few,TRBJ1-4,CASRLAWETGVRPTNEKLFF,TGTGCAAGTCGCTTAGCGTGGGAGACAGGGGTGCGTCCAACTAATGAAAAACTGTTTTTT
TRBV5-1,NA,once,TRBJ2-4,CASSSQGGGLNIQYF,TGCGCCAGCAGCTCCCAAGGGGGGGGGCTCAACATTCAGTACTTC
TRBV6-5,NA,NA,TRBJ1-6,CASSYGQYNSPLHF,TGTGCCAGCAGTTACGGACAGTATAATTCACCCCTCCACTTT
TRBV6-5,NA,NA,TRBJ1-2,CASSYSNGVSVYGYTF,TGTGCCAGCAGTTACTCGAACGGGGTGTCGGTATATGGCTACACCTTC
TRBV9,TRBD1,NA,TRBJ1-4,CASSPQGARVEKLFF,TGTGCCAGCAGCCCGCAGGGGGCCCGGGTTGAAAAACTGTTTTTT
TRBV5-5,NA,NA,TRBJ1-5,CASSLGEDQPQHF,TGTGCCAGCAGCTTGGGGGAGGATCAGCCCCAGCATTTT
TRBV6-1,NA,once,TRBJ1-5,CASSPRGLGNQPQHF,TGTGCCAGCAGCCCTCGGGGCCTGGGCAATCAGCCCCAGCATTTT
TRBV7-3,NA,NA,TRBJ1-5,CASSPSRGQPQHF,TGTGCCAGCAGCCCCAGTAGGGGACAGCCCCAGCATTTT
TRBV7-9,NA,NA,TRBJ2-5,CASSFPVIQETQYF,TGTGCCAGCAGCTTCCCCGTTATCCAAGAGACCCAGTACTTC
TRBV14,TRBD1,NA,TRBJ1-2,CASRRTGVTFNGYTF,TGTGCCAGCAGGAGGACAGGGGTTACTTTCAATGGCTACACCTTC
TRBV27,TRBD2,NA,TRBJ2-7,CASMGASGRASSYEQYF,TGTGCCAGCATGGGCGCTAGCGGGAGGGCTAGCTCCTACGAGCAGTACTTC
TRBV15,NA,NA,TRBJ2-7,CATSPVGGIYEQYF,TGTGCCACCAGCCCCGTAGGAGGGATCTACGAGCAGTACTTC
TRBV2,NA,NA,TRBJ2-3,CASSDSGIYTDTQYF,TGTGCCAGCAGTGACAGTGGGATATACACAGATACGCAGTATTTT
TRBV19,NA,NA,TRBJ1-1,CATIGRTKGYTEAFF,TGTGCCACCATAGGACGTACGAAGGGGTACACTGAAGCTTTCTTT
TRBV13,NA,NA,TRBJ2-6,CASSHPASSGAGANVLTF,TGTGCCAGCAGCCACCCCGCGTCTTCAGGGGCTGGGGCCAACGTCCTGACTTTC
TRBV19,TRBD1,NA,TRBJ2-3,CASSRDRGVLDTQYF,TGTGCCAGTAGTAGGGACAGGGGGGTTTTAGATACGCAGTATTTT
TRBV4-1,TRBD1,NA,TRBJ2-1,CASSWTGGIDEQFF,TGCGCCAGCAGCTGGACAGGGGGAATCGATGAGCAGTTCTTC
TRBV6-5,NA,NA,TRBJ2-1,CASSDSRYEQFF,TGTGCCAGCAGTGATTCTCGCTATGAGCAGTTCTTC
TRBV5-1,NA,NA,TRBJ2-7,CASSTGTDPTLEEQYF,TGCGCCAGCAGCACCGGGACCGATCCTACGTTGGAGGAGCAGTACTTC
TRBV7-9,NA,NA,TRBJ2-3,CASKDSSTDTQYF,TGTGCCAGCAAGGACAGTTCCACAGATACGCAGTATTTT
TRBV5-5,TRBD1,NA,TRBJ1-2,CASSSLGQVDGYTF,TGTGCCAGCAGCTCCCTTGGACAGGTCGATGGCTACACCTTC
TRBV9,TRBD2,NA,TRBJ2-3,CASSPRGTSGRADTQYF,TGTGCCAGCAGCCCAAGAGGGACTAGCGGGAGGGCAGATACGCAGTATTTT
TRBV28,TRBD2,NA,TRBJ2-7,CASRLAGALSYYEQYF,TGTGCCAGTAGACTAGCGGGAGCCTTAAGTTACTACGAGCAGTACTTC
TRBV11-2,TRBD2,once,TRBJ2-7,CASSFPSSGAYEQYF,TGTGCCAGCAGCTTTCCTTCTAGCGGGGCCTACGAGCAGTACTTC
TRBV7-2,TRBD2,NA,TRBJ2-1,CASSPRAGGSSYNEQFF,TGTGCCAGCAGCCCCCGAGCGGGGGGCTCCTCCTACAATGAGCAGTTCTTC
TRBV7-2,NA,NA,TRBJ2-1,CASSLALGQREQFF,TGTGCCAGCAGCTTAGCCCTAGGGCAGCGGGAGCAGTTCTTC
TRBV4-1,NA,NA,TRBJ1-3,CASSQDRAASGNTIYF,TGCGCCAGCAGCCAAGATCGAGCAGCCTCTGGAAACACCATATATTTT
TRBV25-1,NA,NA,TRBJ2-2,CASSVDFNTGELFF,TGTGCCAGCAGTGTAGATTTCAACACCGGGGAGCTGTTTTTT
TRBV27,NA,NA,TRBJ2-1,CASSEGPMYYEQFF,TGTGCCAGCAGTGAGGGACCGATGTACTATGAGCAGTTCTTC
TRBV9,NA,NA,TRBJ2-7,CASSPDGRGSYEQYF,TGTGCCAGCAGCCCCGACGGAAGGGGCTCCTACGAGCAGTACTTC
TRBV7-6,NA,NA,TRBJ2-7,CASSPGTMTYEQYF,TGTGCCAGCAGCCCCGGGACCATGACCTACGAGCAGTACTTC
TRBV18,NA,NA,TRBJ1-5,CASSPGSDQPQHF,TGTGCCAGCTCACCAGGCTCGGACCAGCCCCAGCATTTT
TRBV5-5,NA,NA,TRBJ1-1,CASLLRGLTNAEAFF,TGTGCCAGCCTTCTTAGGGGGTTGACGAACGCTGAAGCTTTCTTT
TRBV2,NA,NA,TRBJ1-2,CASSETRVNYGYTF,TGTGCCAGCAGTGAAACCAGGGTTAACTATGGCTACACCTTC
TRBV9,NA,NA,TRBJ2-3,CASTTLGGGGTDTQYF,TGTGCCAGCACCACTTTGGGGGGGGGCGGAACAGATACGCAGTATTTT